In its sample, the clone carrying this T cell receptor beta chain was seen once. The DNA is left out, because the CDR3 cannot be placed on it with certainty; the CDR3 is given as TCRdb lists it. Assay used: immunoSEQ multiplex PCR; TCRdb lists only in-frame clones, some missing. This table holds 700,000 to 750,000 clones, 80% to 90% found once. These data belong to a study of shared T cell receptors in the human thymus. The CDR3 is made up of 19 amino acids, end residues included. Germline-derived CDR1 and CDR2 are WSHSY and SAAADI. Another study also made use of these data, one on human thymus T cells. That paper states: Donation was from healthy Finnish infants who were having corrective surgery that addressed congenital heart defects. Thymic and blood repertoires appeared to display a bias in their usage of V and J genes. Highly overlapping thymic repertoires in unrelated individuals were reported by related research.

The sequencing input was thymocytes. The V gene is TRBV10-2, the J gene TRBJ1-2; the table's D call, TRBD1, has no DNA check behind it. The source is a girl in the first two years of life with a congenital heart defect. CDR3 sequence: CASSGTKGAEATPSAGYTF.